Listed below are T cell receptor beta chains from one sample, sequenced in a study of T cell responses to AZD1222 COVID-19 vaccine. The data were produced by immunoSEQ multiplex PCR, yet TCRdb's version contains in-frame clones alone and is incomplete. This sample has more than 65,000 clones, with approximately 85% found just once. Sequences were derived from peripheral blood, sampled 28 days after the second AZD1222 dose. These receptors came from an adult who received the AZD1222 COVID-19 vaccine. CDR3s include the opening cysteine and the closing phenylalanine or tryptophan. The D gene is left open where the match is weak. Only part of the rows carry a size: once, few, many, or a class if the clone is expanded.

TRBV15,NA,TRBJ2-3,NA,CATSSGRDSTDTQYF,TGTGCCACCAGCAGCGGGCGGGACAGCACAGATACGCAGTATTTT
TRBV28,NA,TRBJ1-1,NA,CASSLLIGRAGTEAFF,TGTGCCAGCAGTTTATTGATAGGGAGGGCGGGGACTGAAGCTTTCTTT
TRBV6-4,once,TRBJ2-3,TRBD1,CASSPTGLRADTQYF,TGTGCCAGCAGCCCGACAGGGCTGAGGGCAGATACGCAGTATTTT
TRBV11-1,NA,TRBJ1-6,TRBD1,CASSLRQGISSPLHF,TGTGCCAGCAGCTTGCGACAGGGAATCAGTTCACCCCTCCACTTT
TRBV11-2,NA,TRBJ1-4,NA,CASSLDTTNEKLFF,TGTGCCAGCAGCTTAGACACAACTAATGAAAAACTGTTTTTT
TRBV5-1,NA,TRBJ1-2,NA,CASSSPDRYYGYTF,TGCGCCAGCAGCTCACCGGACAGATATTATGGCTACACCTTC
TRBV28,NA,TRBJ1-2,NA,CASSSTRNGYTF,TGTGCCAGCAGTTCGACCCGGAATGGCTACACCTTC
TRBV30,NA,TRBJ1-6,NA,CAWSRDRDSPLHF,TGTGCCTGGAGTAGGGACCGGGATTCACCCCTCCACTTT
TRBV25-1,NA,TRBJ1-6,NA,CASSEFRSSYNSPLHF,TGTGCCAGCAGTGAATTCAGGAGCTCCTATAATTCACCCCTCCACTTT
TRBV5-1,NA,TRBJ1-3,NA,CASSLGGPGNTIYF,TGCGCCAGCAGCTTGGGGGGGCCTGGAAACACCATATATTTT
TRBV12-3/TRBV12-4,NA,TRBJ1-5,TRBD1,CASTADRVQPQHF,TGTGCCAGCACCGCGGACAGGGTTCAGCCCCAGCATTTT
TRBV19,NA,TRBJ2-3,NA,CASSVQDTQYF,TGTGCCAGTAGTGTACAGGATACGCAGTATTTT
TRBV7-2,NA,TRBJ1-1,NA,CASSLDIGLYEAFF,TGTGCCAGCAGCTTAGACATAGGGCTCTACGAAGCTTTCTTT
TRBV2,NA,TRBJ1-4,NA,CASRIRDTPNEKLFF,TGTGCCAGCAGGATTCGGGACACCCCTAATGAAAAACTGTTTTTT
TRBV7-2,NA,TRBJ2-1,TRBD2,CASSLAPRTSGAYNEQFF,TGTGCCAGCAGCTTAGCCCCCCGGACTAGCGGGGCGTACAATGAGCAGTTCTTC
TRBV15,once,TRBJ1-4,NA,CATRTEIHEKLFF,TGTGCCACCCGGACAGAGATTCATGAAAAACTGTTTTTT
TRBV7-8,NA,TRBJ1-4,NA,CASSLVGGNGEKLFF,TGTGCCAGCAGCTTAGTGGGAGGGAATGGGGAAAAACTGTTTTTT
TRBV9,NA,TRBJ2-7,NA,CASSAQGGLEQYF,TGTGCCAGCAGCGCCCAGGGGGGGCTCGAGCAGTACTTC
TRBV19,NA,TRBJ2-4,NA,CASRLQDRKNIQYF,TGTGCCAGTAGGCTACAGGATCGCAAAAACATTCAGTACTTC
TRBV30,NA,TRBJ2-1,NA,CAWSRYRSNEQFF,TGTGCCTGGAGCCGATACAGAAGCAATGAGCAGTTCTTC
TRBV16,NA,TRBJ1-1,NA,CASSQSRDMNTEAFF,TGTGCCAGCAGCCAATCCCGGGACATGAACACTGAAGCTTTCTTT
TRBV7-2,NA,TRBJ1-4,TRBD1,CASSLDQGAEKLFF,TGTGCCAGCAGCTTAGATCAGGGGGCTGAAAAACTGTTTTTT
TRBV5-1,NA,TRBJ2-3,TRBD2,CASSLRTSGGWTDTQYF,TGCGCCAGCAGCCTGCGGACTAGCGGGGGGTGGACAGATACGCAGTATTTT
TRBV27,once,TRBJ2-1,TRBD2,CASRLKREDYNEQFF,TGTGCCAGCAGGTTGAAGCGGGAGGACTACAATGAGCAGTTCTTC
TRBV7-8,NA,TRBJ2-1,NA,CASSLAIGRNEQFF,TGTGCCAGCAGCTTAGCAATCGGGAGAAATGAGCAGTTCTTC
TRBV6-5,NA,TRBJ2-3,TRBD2,CASSYALAGGADTQYF,TGTGCCAGCAGTTACGCATTAGCGGGAGGAGCAGATACGCAGTATTTT
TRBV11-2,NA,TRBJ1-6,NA,CASSLVGQLVDSPLHF,TGTGCCAGCAGCTTAGTTGGCCAGTTAGTTGATTCACCCCTCCACTTT
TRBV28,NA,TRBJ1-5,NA,CASSFRGSNQPQHF,TGTGCCAGCAGTTTTCGGGGGAGCAATCAGCCCCAGCATTTT
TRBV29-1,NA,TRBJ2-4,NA,CSASATGEGNIQYF,TGCAGCGCCTCCGCGACAGGGGAGGGAAACATTCAGTACTTC
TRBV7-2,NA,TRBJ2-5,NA,CASSSRTTQETQYF,TGTGCCAGCAGCTCTCGGACCACCCAAGAGACCCAGTACTTC
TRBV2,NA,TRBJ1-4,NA,CATGTYNEKLFF,TGTGCCACCGGGACCTATAATGAAAAACTGTTTTTT
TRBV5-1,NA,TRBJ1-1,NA,CASSLRRDEAFF,TGCGCCAGCAGCTTGAGGAGGGACGAAGCTTTCTTT
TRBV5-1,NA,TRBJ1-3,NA,CASSLTVSGNTIYF,TGCGCCAGCAGCCTAACAGTCTCTGGAAACACCATATATTTT
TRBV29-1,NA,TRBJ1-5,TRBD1,CSLRDRGQPQHF,TGCAGCTTGCGGGACAGGGGCCAGCCCCAGCATTTT
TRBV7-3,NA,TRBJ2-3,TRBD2,CASSLKGLAADTQYF,TGTGCCAGCAGCTTAAAGGGACTAGCGGCAGATACGCAGTATTTT
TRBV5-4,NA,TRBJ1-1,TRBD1,CASSPRQGQNTEAFF,TGTGCCAGCAGCCCCAGACAGGGCCAGAACACTGAAGCTTTCTTT